Presented here are 29 T cell receptor beta chains from one specimen sequenced in a study of T cell responses to AZD1222 COVID-19 vaccine. The table came from immunoSEQ multiplex PCR; TCRdb's copy has only in-frame clones and leaves some out. The sample contains about 200,000 clones, more than 85% of which appear only once. The source material was peripheral blood, sampled 28 days after the second AZD1222 dose. These receptors all come from an adult who received the AZD1222 COVID-19 vaccine.

This clone has just one count. One end of the junction fails to match germline, which may point to a read error. V is TRBV7-2 and J is TRBJ1-3; D gene uncertain. Germline lookup yields CDR1 SGHTA and CDR2 FQGNSA. This CDR3 comprises 15 residues. The CDR3 DNA reads TGTGCCAGCAGTTTAGGCCCGGGAATAGGAAACACCATATATTTT. It encodes CASSLGPGIGNTIYF. Full variable domain (missing parts from reference TRBV7-2 and TRBJ1-3): GAGVSQSPSNKVTEKGKDVELRCDPISGHTALYWYRQSLGQGLEFLIYFQGNSAPDKSGLPSDRFSAERTGGSVSTLTIQRTQQEDSAVYLCASSLGPGIGNTIYFGEGSWLTVV.

The chain links TRBV7-2 to TRBJ1-1; a weak D match, TRBD1 (5 bases). Per germline, CDR1 SGHTA and CDR2 FQGNSA. The CDR3 is 13 residues long. V lost 6 bases, J lost 5 bases, and 13 bases lay in between. CDR3 amino acids: CASSSQGRTEAFF. DNA for the CDR3: TGTGCCAGCAGTTCTCAGGGAAGAACTGAAGCTTTCTTT.

This chain links TRBV3-1 (or the pseudogene TRBV3-2) with TRBJ2-7, with D possibly called TRBD1 or TRBD2 (5 bases each). The CDR3 runs to 16 residues. Germline CDR1 LGHDT, CDR2 YNNKEL (reference sequence). Trimming shortened V by 3 bases and J by 4 bases, and 19 bases separated the two germline ends. The CDR3 DNA follows: TGTGCCAGCAGCCACGACCGGGACCCCGCCGGATACGAGCAGTACTTC. Translation gives CASSHDRDPAGYEQYF.

The V and J genes are TRBV28 and TRBJ2-1; TRBD2 aligns across 14 bases. This CDR3 is built from 15 residues. CDR1 and CDR2 from the germline V gene are MDHEN and SYDVKM. Trimming took 6 bases from V and 4 from J; bases not matched to a gene: 2. CDR3 sequence: CASRGLAGVYNEQFF. The CDR3 DNA is TGTGCCAGCAGGGGACTAGCGGGAGTTTACAATGAGCAGTTCTTC.

The chain is built from TRBV19 and TRBJ2-7, with a possible D match to TRBD2 (5 bases). Trimming shortened V by 7 bases and J by 0 bases, and 7 bases separated the two germline ends. CDR1 and CDR2 (germline): LNHDA, SQIVND (reference sequence). The CDR3 sequence is 12 residues long. The CDR3 spells CASTGSSYEQYF. The CDR3 DNA reads TGTGCCAGTACGGGGAGCTCCTACGAGCAGTACTTC.

The J gene is TRBJ2-7, the V gene TRBV19; D ambiguous. The CDR3 totals 17 residues. Germline V gene sequence: CDR1 LNHDA, CDR2 SQIVND (reference sequence). V gave up 2 bases and J gave up 1 base, with 18 bases separating them. CDR3 protein: CASSIPRTQETSYEQYF. In DNA form, the CDR3 reads TGTGCCAGTAGTATACCACGGACGCAGGAAACTTCCTACGAGCAGTACTTC.

J is TRBJ2-5 and V is TRBV7-2; the D is unclear. Germline assignment: CDR1 SGHTA and CDR2 FQGNSA. With 5 bases removed from V and 5 bases from J, the gap between germline ends came to 9 bases. The CDR3 loop spans 12 amino acids. The CDR3 DNA reads as TGTGCCAGCAGCCTACTATGGGAGACCCAGTACTTC. Translation gives CASSLLWETQYF. Full variable domain (remainder filled in from reference TRBV7-2 and TRBJ2-5): GAGVSQSPSNKVTEKGKDVELRCDPISGHTALYWYRQSLGQGLEFLIYFQGNSAPDKSGLPSDRFSAERTGGSVSTLTIQRTQQEDSAVYLCASSLLWETQYFGPGTRLLVL.

The J gene is TRBJ1-4, the V gene TRBV2; tentative D call: TRBD1 (6 bases). The length of the CDR3 is 15 residues. The V end was cut by 7 bases, the J end by 0 bases, with 12 bases between. Looked up from germline, CDR1 is SNHLY and CDR2 is FYNNEI. CDR3 region: CASTPRGPTNEKLFF. The CDR3 nucleotides are TGTGCCAGCACCCCCCGGGGGCCAACTAATGAAAAACTGTTTTTT.

This chain links TRBV4-3 with TRBJ1-4, with D unresolved. Germline CDR1 and CDR2: LGHNA and YSLEER. V was pared by 4 bases and J by 8 bases, with 17 bases between. CDR3 size: 15 residues. The CDR3 sequence is CASSPDLLRGEKLFF. The CDR3 DNA sequence: TGCGCCAGCAGCCCCGACTTGCTCAGAGGGGAAAAACTGTTTTTT.

This clone came up once. The genes are TRBV2 and TRBJ2-7; the D gene is possibly TRBD1 (6 bases). The CDR3 loop spans 17 amino acids. From germline, CDR1 is SNHLY and CDR2 FYNNEI. Trimming removed 6 bases from V and 2 bases from J, with 23 bases in between. This CDR3 is CASSPPGRAGDPYEQYF. DNA for the CDR3: TGTGCCAGCAGCCCGCCGGGCCGGGCAGGGGACCCCTACGAGCAGTACTTC.

J is TRBJ1-3 and V is TRBV19; a weak D match, TRBD1 (5 bases). The germline V gene has CDR1 LNHDA and CDR2 SQIVND (reference sequence). This CDR3 has 17 residues. Between the trimmed V and J ends, which lost 6 bases and 0 bases, there was a span of 18 bases. The CDR3 loop is CASRRGHSTLSGNTIYF. The DNA of the CDR3 is TGTGCCAGTAGACGCGGACACTCGACCCTCTCTGGAAACACCATATATTTT.

The V and J genes are TRBV19 and TRBJ1-5; D not resolved. Trimming removed 2 bases at V and 3 bases at J, with 14 bases between. This CDR3 has 16 residues. CDR1 LNHDA and CDR2 SQIVND come from the germline V gene (reference sequence). In DNA form, the CDR3 reads TGTGCCAGTAGTATAAGGAACTTGCCTCCCAATCAGCCCCAGCATTTT. It codes for CASSIRNLPPNQPQHF.

This clone was recorded once. V and J are TRBV9 and TRBJ1-5, with TRBD1 as a possible D gene (5 bases). V lost 10 bases and J 3 bases, leaving 20 bases between the germline ends. CDR3 length: 15 residues. The germline V gene encodes CDR1 SGDLS and CDR2 YYNGEE. The CDR3 sequence: CADKFEGRDNQPQHF. CDR3 nucleotides: TGTGCCGACAAGTTTGAGGGCAGGGACAATCAGCCCCAGCATTTT.

The genes are TRBV7-8 and TRBJ1-2; tentatively, D is TRBD1 (6 bases). V was clipped by 1 base and J by 5 bases, with 17 bases between them. The CDR3 length is 16 residues. Germline CDR1 SGHVS, CDR2 FQNEAQ. In nucleotides, the CDR3 is TGTGCCAGCAGCTTAGTTACAGGGCCTACTGGTTATGGCTACACCTTC. It encodes CASSLVTGPTGYGYTF.

The rearrangement uses TRBV19 and TRBJ2-1; D is unclear. Germline CDR1 LNHDA, CDR2 SQIVND (reference sequence). Deletions cut 4 bases from V and 0 bases from J, with 10 bases between. This CDR3 has 15 amino acids. CDR3 nucleotide sequence: TGTGCCAGTAGTACGCCCGCGAGCTCCTACAATGAGCAGTTCTTC. Amino acid sequence: CASSTPASSYNEQFF.

The J gene is TRBJ2-7, the V gene TRBV4-1, with TRBD2 matching 8 bases. The CDR3 runs to 15 residues. In germline, CDR1 is MGHRA, CDR2 YSYEKL. The V segment lost 4 bases and the J segment 7 bases; nucleotides outside the gene matches: 12. The CDR3 bases are TGCGCCAGCAGCCTCCACCCTAGCGGGCAGACGGAGCAGTACTTC. Translating it yields CASSLHPSGQTEQYF.

As DNA, the CDR3 is TGTGCCACCAGTCGGGCAGGGAACGGCGAGCAGTACTTC. Its translation is CATSRAGNGEQYF. This rearrangement joins TRBV24-1 to TRBJ2-7; possible D gene TRBD1, 5 bases. Germline CDR1 reads KGHDR; CDR2 reads SFDVKD. This CDR3 contains 13 residues. V was clipped by 6 bases and J by 6 bases, with 14 bases between them.

The chain recombines TRBV6-5 with TRBJ2-4; 7 bases agree with TRBD1. This CDR3 is built from 12 residues. V was pared by 7 bases and J by 9 bases, with 6 bases of the junction left unmatched. Germline CDR1 and CDR2: MNHEY and SVGAGI. The chain's CDR3 is CASKQGESIQYF. The CDR3 nucleotides are TGTGCCAGCAAGCAGGGGGAGTCCATTCAGTACTTC.

The V and J genes are TRBV28 and TRBJ1-4; 11 bases map to TRBD1. Germline V gene sequence: CDR1 MDHEN, CDR2 SYDVKM. J was trimmed by 8 bases and V by 6 bases; bases with no gene match: 8. The CDR3 has 15 amino acids. The CDR3 region is CASRPGQGAGEKLFF. The DNA for the CDR3 is TGTGCCAGCAGACCAGGACAGGGGGCAGGGGAAAAACTGTTTTTT.

V gene TRBV24-1 combines with J gene TRBJ2-1; D may be TRBD1 (6 bases). CDR1 and CDR2 from the germline V gene are KGHDR and SFDVKD. The V and J ends lost 4 bases and 1 base respectively, with 25 bases between them. The CDR3 has 20 amino acids. The CDR3 is CATSEQGVGIAPTSYNEQFF. CDR3 nucleotide sequence: TGTGCCACCAGTGAACAGGGCGTAGGCATAGCCCCCACTTCCTACAATGAGCAGTTCTTC.

V is TRBV5-1 and J is TRBJ1-1; D gene uncertain. The CDR3 spans 16 residues. V was clipped by 1 base and J by 1 base, with 14 bases between them. Germline V gene sequence: CDR1 SGHRS, CDR2 YFSETQ. The CDR3: CASSLKQGISNTEAFF. The CDR3 DNA follows: TGCGCCAGCAGCTTGAAGCAAGGGATATCGAACACTGAAGCTTTCTTT. The complete variable domain, with remaining parts taken from reference TRBV5-1 and TRBJ1-1, reads KAGVTQTPRYLIKTRGQQVTLSCSPISGHRSVSWYQQTPGQGLQFLFEYFSETQRNKGNFPGRFSGRQFSNSRSEMNVSTLELGDSALYLCASSLKQGISNTEAFFGQGTRLTVV.

This chain uses TRBV5-6 with TRBJ1-4, with TRBD1 matching over 7 bases. Germline CDR1 reads SGHDT; CDR2 reads YYEEEE. Germline trimming cut 6 bases from V and 6 bases from J; bases unmatched to any gene: 5. The CDR3 extends over 13 amino acids. CDR3 nucleotide sequence: TGTGCCAGCACCTACGGACAGGATGAAAAACTGTTTTTT. It specifies CASTYGQDEKLFF.

The J gene is TRBJ2-5, the V gene TRBV28; D may be TRBD2 (5 bases). The ends were cut back, 4 bases at V and 4 bases at J, with 19 bases in the middle. There are 16 residues in the CDR3. Germline CDR1 reads MDHEN; CDR2 reads SYDVKM. CDR3 loop: CASSWRVGADRETQYF. Written as DNA, the CDR3 is TGTGCCAGCAGTTGGCGGGTAGGAGCAGACCGAGAGACCCAGTACTTC. Full variable domain (outside the CDR3, taken from reference TRBV28 and TRBJ2-5): DVKVTQSSRYLVKRTGEKVFLECVQDMDHENMFWYRQDPGLGLRLIYFSYDVKMKEKGDIPEGYSVSREKKERFSLILESASTNQTSMYLCASSWRVGADRETQYFGPGTRLLVL.

V and J are TRBV28 and TRBJ1-1; weak D call: TRBD1 (5 bases). In germline, CDR1 is MDHEN, CDR2 SYDVKM. V lost 6 bases and J lost 5, with 13 bases in between. The CDR3 covers 13 residues. As DNA, the CDR3 is TGTGCCAGCAGCCTACATGAGGGGACTGAAGCTTTCTTT. This gives the protein CASSLHEGTEAFF.

This chain uses TRBV7-9 with TRBJ1-3; a possible D gene is TRBD1 (5 bases). This CDR3 contains 15 residues. Germline V gene data show CDR1 as SEHNR and CDR2 as FQNEAQ (reference sequence). The V and J ends lost 4 bases and 9 bases respectively, with 19 bases between them. The CDR3 DNA reads TGTGCCAGCAGCTCTTACCAGGGAGCCAATATCACCATATATTTT. This sequence encodes CASSSYQGANITIYF.

This chain joins TRBV2 and TRBJ2-2; weak D call: TRBD2 (5 bases). The ends were cut back, 4 bases at V and 3 bases at J, with 9 bases in the middle. The germline CDR1 and CDR2 sequences are SNHLY and FYNNEI. The CDR3 runs 14 residues. The DNA of the CDR3 is TGTGCCAGCAGTGGGTTGCGGGACACCGGGGAGCTGTTTTTT. The encoded protein is CASSGLRDTGELFF. Full variable domain (rest looked up from reference TRBV2 and TRBJ2-2): EPEVTQTPSHQVTQMGQEVILRCVPISNHLYFYWYRQILGQKVEFLVSFYNNEISEKSEIFDDQFSVERPDGSNFTLKIRSTKLEDSAMYFCASSGLRDTGELFFGEGSRLTVL.

The chain couples TRBV12-1 to TRBJ1-1; no check of the table's D call, TRBD1, against the DNA was made. TRBV12-1 represents a pseudogene. The length of the CDR3 is 14 residues. Here the CDR3 reads CATTHVKLNTEAFF. The CDR3 nucleotides read TGTGCCACCACACACGTCAAGTTGAACACTGAAGCTTTCTTT.

This sequence joins TRBV14 and TRBJ2-7; 7 bases fit TRBD2. Looked up from germline, CDR1 is SGHDN and CDR2 is FVKESK. The CDR3 spans 16 residues. After removal of 3 bases from V and 3 bases from J, the junction contained 11 bases not matched to a gene. CDR3 coding DNA: TGTGCCAGCAGCCAGAGGGGTGCGGGAGTGGACTACGAGCAGTACTTC. Its protein product is CASSQRGAGVDYEQYF.

V usage is TRBV4-3 and J usage is TRBJ1-2; 7 nucleotides align to TRBD1. Germline V gives CDR1 LGHNA, CDR2 YSLEER. This CDR3 region has 15 residues. The V segment lost 2 bases and the J segment 8 bases; nucleotides outside the gene matches: 11. In DNA, the CDR3 is TGCGCCAGCAGCCAATTTGACAGGGACGGGGGGGGCTACACCTTC. Its protein is CASSQFDRDGGGYTF.